Following are 25 T cell receptor beta chains from one sample sequenced in a study of shared clonotypes between healthy human individuals. TCRdb's table, derived via immunoSEQ multiplex PCR, lists solely in-frame clones and lacks some. The profile covers around 330,000 clones, with around two thirds appearing a single time and approximately 10% taken by the ten largest. The sample was memory CD4+ T cells sorted from blood. As for subset: CD45RA-negative fraction. These receptor sequences come from a young man in good health.

The genes are TRBV6-1 and TRBJ2-3; no clear D. V shed 2 bases and J shed 0 bases, with 6 bases lying between them. Germline CDR1 MNHNS, CDR2 SASEGT. This CDR3 contains 14 residues. CDR3 protein: CASSESASTDTQYF. The DNA for the CDR3 is TGTGCCAGCAGTGAATCGGCTAGCACAGATACGCAGTATTTT.

V gene TRBV5-4 combines with J gene TRBJ2-7; no clear D. The CDR3 consists of 13 residues. Per germline, CDR1 SGHNT and CDR2 YYREEE (reference sequence). Trimming left V 4 bases short and J 6 bases short, with 14 bases between. The CDR3 sequence is CASSPGDRGEQYF. CDR3 DNA sequence: TGTGCCAGCAGCCCTGGGGATAGAGGCGAGCAGTACTTC.

The chain's CDR3 is CSVVRTGGGNEQFF. As DNA, the CDR3 is TGCAGCGTGGTACGGACAGGAGGTGGGAATGAGCAGTTCTTC. The chain has TRBV29-1 and TRBJ2-1; 7 nucleotides line up with TRBD1. The CDR3 consists of 14 residues. Unmatched junction bases numbered 12, after V lost 6 bases and J lost 7 bases. Per germline, CDR1 SQVTM and CDR2 ANQGSEA.

The genes are TRBV6-1 and TRBJ2-2, with TRBD2 identical over 7 bases. Germline values: CDR1 MNHNS, CDR2 SASEGT. The trim removed 2 bases at V and 6 bases at J, leaving 3 bases unmatched. The CDR3 totals 14 residues. CDR3 region: CASSERLAAGELFF. CDR3 nucleotide sequence: TGTGCCAGCAGTGAACGACTAGCCGCCGGGGAGCTGTTTTTT.

The chain is built from TRBV6-6 and TRBJ2-3, with D perhaps TRBD2 (6 bases). CDR1 is MNHNY and CDR2 is SVGAGI in the germline V gene (reference sequence). Trimming removed 2 bases from V and 4 bases from J, with 13 bases in between. The CDR3 is 15 amino acids. The CDR3 region has the DNA TGTGCCAGCAGTTACGTCCAGCGGGCTGCAGATACGCAGTATTTT. The encoded protein is CASSYVQRAADTQYF.

The genes are TRBV28 and TRBJ1-5, with a weak D call TRBD1 (6 bases). Trimming pared 7 bases from V and 6 bases from J, leaving 19 bases between. Germline V lookup: CDR1 MDHEN, CDR2 SYDVKM. The CDR3 sequence is 15 residues long. For the CDR3, the DNA is TGTGCCAGCACCGTCAGAGGGACACCGGGTCAGCCCCAGCATTTT. This encodes CASTVRGTPGQPQHF.

The chain employs TRBV2 and TRBJ2-7; D unresolved. CDR3 length: 14 amino acids. Per the germline V gene, CDR1 is SNHLY and CDR2 is FYNNEI. V dropped 6 bases and J dropped 0 bases, with 12 bases sitting between them. DNA for the CDR3: TGTGCCAGCAGAGAGCTGACAAGCTCCTACGAGCAGTACTTC. Translation: CASRELTSSYEQYF.

This chain connects TRBV27 to TRBJ2-2; TRBD2 might be the D (6 bases). Germline values: CDR1 MNHEY, CDR2 SMNVEV (reference sequence). The CDR3 extends over 16 amino acids. V dropped 5 bases and J dropped 6 bases, with 19 bases sitting between them. The chain's CDR3 is CASSLTGTSNAGELFF. In DNA, the CDR3 is TGTGCCAGCAGTCTAACCGGGACTTCCAACGCCGGGGAGCTGTTTTTT.

This rearrangement joins TRBV29-1 to TRBJ2-1, with 16 bases identical to TRBD2. V trimming: 7 bases; J trimming: 10 bases; junction bases outside the gene matches: 16. The CDR3 is 17 residues long. Germline loops: CDR1 SQVTM, CDR2 ANQGSEA. The CDR3 DNA follows: TGCAGCGGCTTAGACTCCGGGACTAGCGGGAGGGCCGTAGAGCAGTTCTTC. Protein: CSGLDSGTSGRAVEQFF.

Details on this clone: This sample also contains other DNA sequences that code for the same CDR3. The J gene is TRBJ2-2, the V gene TRBV29-1, with TRBD1 identical over 7 bases. This CDR3 has 14 residues. CDR1 is SQVTM and CDR2 is ANQGSEA in the germline V gene. With 5 bases clipped from V and 1 base from J, the junction kept 4 bases outside the gene matches. CDR3 sequence reads: CSVNRDRNTGELFF. The CDR3 nucleotides are TGCAGCGTTAACCGGGACAGGAACACCGGGGAGCTGTTTTTT.

This chain connects TRBV5-4 to TRBJ2-7; 7 bases line up with TRBD1. Germline V gene data show CDR1 as SGHNT and CDR2 as YYREEE (reference sequence). Trimming removed 4 bases from V and 3 bases from J; junction bases left unmatched: 7. The CDR3 is 14 amino acids. Written as DNA, the CDR3 is TGTGCCAGCAGCCAAGGGGGCCGGGGCTACGAGCAGTACTTC. Its translation: CASSQGGRGYEQYF.

The CDR3, as DNA: TGCGCCAGCAGCTTGGACCTCGGTGAAAAACTGTTTTTT. This gives the protein CASSLDLGEKLFF. The chain combines TRBV5-1 with TRBJ1-4; D call uncertain. The CDR3 consists of 13 residues. Trimming stripped 0 bases from V and 7 bases from J, with 7 bases between. Per germline, CDR1 SGHRS and CDR2 YFSETQ.

This clone was recorded at least ten times. The V and J genes are TRBV7-9 and TRBJ2-5; TRBD1 matches at 9 bases. CDR3 length: 16 amino acids. Germline V gene lookup returns CDR1 SEHNR and CDR2 FQNEAQ (reference sequence). The junction had 6 bases not matched to a gene; V was cut back by 3 bases and J by 1 base. DNA of the CDR3: TGTGCCAGCAGCTTGAAGGGGGACAGGGTCCAAGAGACCCAGTACTTC. Amino acids: CASSLKGDRVQETQYF.

This clone was seen a handful of times. The V call is TRBV9, the J call TRBJ2-3, with TRBD2 matching 10 bases. Trimming took 3 bases from V and 6 from J; bases not matched to a gene: 10. CDR1 is SGDLS, CDR2 YYNGEE, per germline. The CDR3 consists of 16 residues. CDR3 sequence reads: CASSGSGLAVADTQYF. The CDR3 DNA follows: TGTGCCAGCAGCGGGTCTGGACTAGCGGTGGCGGATACGCAGTATTTT.

This chain joins TRBV7-7 and TRBJ2-2, with D perhaps matching TRBD2 (6 bases). Germline CDR1 is SSHAT and CDR2 is FNYEAQ (reference sequence). The CDR3 is made up of 17 amino acids. V dropped 1 base and J dropped 2 bases, with 14 bases sitting between them. CDR3 residues: CASSLGGGRKNTGELFF. DNA of the CDR3: TGTGCCAGCAGCTTAGGAGGAGGGAGGAAAAACACCGGGGAGCTGTTTTTT.

J is TRBJ1-2 and V is TRBV5-4; a weak D match, TRBD1 (5 bases). V shed 5 bases and J shed 0 bases, with 17 bases lying between them. The length of the CDR3 is 16 residues. Looked up from germline, CDR1 is SGHNT and CDR2 is YYREEE (reference sequence). The DNA of the CDR3 is TGTGCCAGCAGTTGGATAGGGGCGATCGCTAACTATGGCTACACCTTC. This encodes CASSWIGAIANYGYTF.

The chain employs TRBV15 and TRBJ2-5, with D perhaps assigned TRBD1 or TRBD2 (6 bases each). V gave up 0 bases and J gave up 1 base, with 15 bases separating them. CDR3 size: 17 residues. Germline V CDR1 and CDR2: LNHNV, YYDKDF (reference sequence). CDR3 nucleotides: TGTGCCACCAGCAGAGAGAACCCGGGGGCTTTCCAAGAGACCCAGTACTTC. Encoded protein: CATSRENPGAFQETQYF.

The chain uses TRBV27 and TRBJ2-3; 10 bases fit TRBD2. V was pared by 6 bases and J by 10 bases, with 4 bases of the junction left unmatched. The CDR3 extends over 12 amino acids. Germline CDR1 and CDR2: MNHEY and SMNVEV (reference sequence). CDR3 residues: CASSTSGNSQYF. As DNA, the CDR3 is TGTGCCAGCAGCACTAGCGGGAATTCGCAGTATTTT.

The chain carries TRBV9 and TRBJ2-3, with D maybe TRBD2 (5 bases). This CDR3 has 15 residues. V shed 3 bases and J shed 9 bases, with 20 bases lying between them. Germline V gene data show CDR1 as SGDLS and CDR2 as YYNGEE. The CDR3 is CASSGESWTLSTQYF. The CDR3 DNA is TGTGCCAGCAGCGGAGAGAGCTGGACTTTAAGCACGCAGTATTTT.

The rearrangement uses TRBV6-1 and TRBJ1-5; possible D gene TRBD1, 5 bases. Trimming took 7 bases from V and 7 from J, leaving 20 bases between them. This CDR3 is 15 amino acids long. Germline lookup yields CDR1 MNHNS and CDR2 SASEGT. The CDR3 spells CASTFERGLEQPQHF. CDR3 nucleotide sequence: TGTGCCAGCACTTTTGAACGGGGGTTGGAGCAGCCCCAGCATTTT.

This chain uses TRBV9 with TRBJ2-7, with a possible D match to TRBD1 (5 bases). V lost 4 bases to trimming and J lost 3 bases, with 14 bases between them. Germline CDR1 reads SGDLS; CDR2 reads YYNGEE. The CDR3 is 14 amino acids. The chain's CDR3 is CASSKTVLRYEQYF. As DNA, the CDR3 is TGTGCCAGCAGCAAGACAGTACTTCGCTACGAGCAGTACTTC.

This clone was seen just once. A much bigger clone sits one base away, suggesting this may be a read error. Within the sample, other DNA sequences also encode this same CDR3. This sequence joins TRBV5-5 and TRBJ2-7, with TRBD2 identical over 7 bases. The V and J ends lost 4 bases and 7 bases, in that order; junction bases with no gene match: 11. CDR1 and CDR2 from the germline V gene are SGHKS and YYEKEE (reference sequence). The CDR3 is made up of 14 amino acids. The CDR3 DNA reads TGTGCCAGCAGCGGGTCGGCGGGAGTGTATGAGCAGTACTTC. As protein: CASSGSAGVYEQYF. Combining the CDR3 with reference TRBV5-5 and TRBJ2-7 gives the whole variable domain DAGVTQSPTHLIKTRGQQVTLRCSPISGHKSVSWYQQVLGQGPQFIFQYYEKEERGRGNFPDRFSARQFPNYSSELNVNALLLGDSALYLCASSGSAGVYEQYFGPGTRLTVT.

This clone was counted a single time. This chain connects TRBV6-5 to TRBJ1-4, with D unresolved. The CDR3 spans 12 residues. The V gene's germline CDR1 is MNHEY and CDR2 SVGAGI. V was cut by 8 bases and J by 4 bases, with 8 bases left in between. CDR3: CASSTHNEKLFF. In DNA form, the CDR3 reads TGTGCCAGCTCCACTCATAATGAAAAACTGTTTTTT.

This chain joins TRBV7-3 and TRBJ2-2, with D perhaps TRBD2 (5 bases). The CDR3 extends over 14 amino acids. Germline lookup yields CDR1 SGHTA and CDR2 FQGTGA. The V end lost 5 bases, the J end lost 0 bases, and 7 bases lay between the germline ends. CDR3 DNA sequence: TGTGCCAGCAGCCCCGGGACGAACACCGGGGAGCTGTTTTTT. Its protein product is CASSPGTNTGELFF.

The V and J genes are TRBV29-1 and TRBJ2-6; D remains unclear. The germline CDR1 and CDR2 sequences are SQVTM and ANQGSEA. This CDR3 is 13 amino acids long. The V end lost 4 bases, the J end lost 0 bases, and 4 bases lay between the germline ends. In DNA, the CDR3 is TGCAGCGTTGTAAACTCTGGGGCCAACGTCCTGACTTTC. Translation gives CSVVNSGANVLTF.